This T cell receptor (beta chain) was recovered during a study of blood T cell repertoires in COVID-19. In the study overall: PBMCs, B-cell-depleted T cells, or T cells were the source of the cDNA or gDNA that made up the material.

V shed 4 bases, J shed 1 base, and the junction held 6 bases outside the gene matches. This CDR3 comprises 15 residues. The germline CDR1 and CDR2 sequences are ENHRY and SYGVKD. The data were produced by immunoSEQ multiplex PCR, yet TCRdb's version contains in-frame clones alone and is incomplete. The sample includes 200,000 to 250,000 clones, around 83% of them seen just once. This sequence was found in a man aged 25 to 40 who had recovered from COVID-19. The chain couples TRBV10-3 to TRBJ1-1; TRBD1 aligns across 7 bases. The sample comprised peripheral blood. In DNA form, the CDR3 reads TGTGCCATCAGTGGGAAGGGACAGAAGAACACTGAAGCTTTCTTT. It yields the protein CAISGKGQKNTEAFF.